One T cell receptor beta chain is described in this entry. This entry is derived from a study of blood T cell repertoires in COVID-19. About the research overall: Whether acute or convalescent, the COVID-19 samples came from the United States, Italy and Spain. Sample material is recorded as cDNA or gDNA derived from T cells, B-cell-depleted T cells, or PBMCs.

Study processing details: Reference gene primers were amplified, and this amplification served to estimate nucleated cell counts. The repertoire was sequenced with immunoSEQ multiplex PCR; TCRdb's copy has only in-frame clones and lacks some. V, J and clone size were drawn from that table, and D and trimming were deduced from the DNA. The sample lists about 200,000 clones, around 83% occurring once. The trim removed 3 bases at V and 6 bases at J, leaving 5 bases unmatched. The germline CDR1 and CDR2 sequences are SGHAT and FQNNGV. CDR3 length: 13 residues. This sequence originates from a woman older than 75 with acute or convalescent COVID-19. Sample: peripheral blood. The chain has TRBV11-2 and TRBJ2-7; 7 bases align to TRBD2. CDR3 sequence (DNA): TGTGCCAGCAGCTTCCGGTCGGGGGGCGAGCAGTACTTC. Amino acids: CASSFRSGGEQYF.